The clone carrying this T cell receptor (beta chain) was counted between two and nine times. This specimen belongs to a study of blood T cells in healthy people across ages. The second PCR ran 7 to 11 cycles with a sample-barcoded 5' primer and J-beta primers. TCRdb processed the 5' RACE reads anew with MiXCR; each CDR3 protein has one entry. The data hold 790,000 or so distinct CDR3 sequences, with approximately 53% observed a single time. The V end was cut by 0 bases, the J end by 1 base, with 6 bases between. The CDR3 loop spans 14 amino acids. Germline CDR1 SGDLS, CDR2 YYNGEE. This sequence joins TRBV9 and TRBJ2-3, with D unclear. Sequenced: blood. The receptor comes from a man in his forties in good health. CDR3 DNA sequence: TGTGCCAGCAGCGTAGATTCGGGCACAGATACGCAGTATTTT. Translation: CASSVDSGTDTQYF. Full variable domain (outside the CDR3, taken from reference TRBV9 and TRBJ2-3): DSGVTQTPKHLITATGQRVTLRCSPRSGDLSVYWYQQSLDQGLQFLIQYYNGEERAKGNILERFSAQQFPDLHSELNLSSLELGDSALYFCASSVDSGTDTQYFGPGTRLTVL.